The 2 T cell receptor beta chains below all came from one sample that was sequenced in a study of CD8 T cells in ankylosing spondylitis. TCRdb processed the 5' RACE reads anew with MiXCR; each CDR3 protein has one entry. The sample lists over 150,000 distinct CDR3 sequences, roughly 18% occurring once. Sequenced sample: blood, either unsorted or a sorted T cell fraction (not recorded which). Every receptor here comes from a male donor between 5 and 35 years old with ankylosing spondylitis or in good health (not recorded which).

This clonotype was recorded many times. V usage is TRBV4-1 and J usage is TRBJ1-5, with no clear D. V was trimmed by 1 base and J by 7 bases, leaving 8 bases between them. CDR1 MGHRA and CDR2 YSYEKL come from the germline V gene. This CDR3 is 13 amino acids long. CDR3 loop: CASSQAGRQPQHF. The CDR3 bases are TGCGCCAGCAGCCAAGCGGGGAGGCAGCCCCAGCATTTT.

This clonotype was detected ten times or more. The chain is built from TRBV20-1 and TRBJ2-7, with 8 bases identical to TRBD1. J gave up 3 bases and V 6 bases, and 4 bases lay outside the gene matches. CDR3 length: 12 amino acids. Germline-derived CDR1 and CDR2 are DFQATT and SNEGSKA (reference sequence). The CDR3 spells CSARTGNYEQYF. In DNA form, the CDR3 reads TGCAGTGCACGGACAGGGAACTACGAGCAGTACTTC.